This T cell receptor (beta chain) was recorded in a study of T cell responses to AZD1222 COVID-19 vaccine. General study findings and limits: White British donors predominated, females outnumbered males, and clonal diversity was possibly underestimated. The study found vaccine-associated CD4 TCRs spanning spike, dominant at 160-218 and 743-854. Repertoires were obtained only post-peak T cell response.

Details on this clone: The antigen remains unidentified.

The V gene lost 5 bases and the J gene lost 5 bases, with 19 bases spanning the gap. The CDR3 extends over 16 amino acids. Germline V gene data show CDR1 as LNHDA and CDR2 as SQIVND (reference sequence). Profiling relied on immunoSEQ multiplex PCR, and the TCRdb table lists in-frame clones only, not all of them. Of 100,000 or so clones detected, around 90% appear once; the ten largest clones hold approximately 16%. The source is an adult in good health. The rearrangement joins TRBV19 to TRBJ1-5; a possible D gene is TRBD1 (6 bases). This specimen was peripheral blood, taken on day 0 of AZD1222 vaccination. In nucleotides, the CDR3 is TGTGCCAGTAGTCTTCAACAGGGCTTTTTGGATCAGCCCCAGCATTTT. Encoded protein: CASSLQQGFLDQPQHF.